One and the same sample provided the 28 T cell receptor beta chains below, sequenced in a study of OX40 agonist ivuxolimab in advanced cancers. Libraries were prepared by immunoSEQ multiplex PCR; TCRdb keeps only in-frame clonotypes and omits some of them. Among 90,000 to 150,000 clones listed, 80% to 90% were seen once. The sample here was CD4+ or CD8+ T cells sorted from blood, taken in a trial of the OX40 agonist ivuxolimab. The receptors shown here come from an adult with an advanced solid tumor such as melanoma, head and neck, liver or kidney cancer.

The count of this clone is one. The chain employs TRBV27 and TRBJ2-7, with D possibly matching TRBD1 (5 bases). Trimming took 4 bases from V and 2 from J, leaving 15 bases between them. The germline V gene encodes CDR1 MNHEY and CDR2 SMNVEV (reference sequence). This CDR3 region has 15 residues. The CDR3 DNA reads as TGTGCCAGCAGTTACAAGGGGCAGTACACCTACGAGCAGTACTTC. Its protein is CASSYKGQYTYEQYF.

This sequence joins TRBV7-2 and TRBJ2-3; no clear D. This CDR3 region has 16 residues. Germline CDR1 reads SGHTA; CDR2 reads FQGNSA. V lost 7 bases, J lost 0 bases, and 17 bases lay in between. CDR3 sequence: CASTRFSTTSTDTQYF. In DNA, the CDR3 is TGTGCCAGCACCCGATTTTCGACCACTAGCACAGATACGCAGTATTTT. Full variable domain (rest looked up from reference TRBV7-2 and TRBJ2-3): GAGVSQSPSNKVTEKGKDVELRCDPISGHTALYWYRQSLGQGLEFLIYFQGNSAPDKSGLPSDRFSAERTGGSVSTLTIQRTQQEDSAVYLCASTRFSTTSTDTQYFGPGTRLTVL.

The table lists this clone with a count of one. The chain joins TRBV9 to TRBJ2-7; the D gene is possibly TRBD2 (5 bases). The germline CDR1 and CDR2 sequences are SGDLS and YYNGEE. The V end lost 4 bases, the J end lost 1 base, and 15 bases lay between the germline ends. This CDR3 region has 15 residues. The CDR3 here is CASSRFVEGSYEQYF. Written as DNA, the CDR3 is TGTGCCAGCAGCCGATTCGTTGAGGGATCCTACGAGCAGTACTTC. The full variable domain, its missing parts supplied by reference TRBV9 and TRBJ2-7, is DSGVTQTPKHLITATGQRVTLRCSPRSGDLSVYWYQQSLDQGLQFLIQYYNGEERAKGNILERFSAQQFPDLHSELNLSSLELGDSALYFCASSRFVEGSYEQYFGPGTRLTVT.

The chain carries TRBV13 and TRBJ1-6; perhaps TRBD1 as D (6 bases). This CDR3 has 16 amino acids. The V end lost 0 bases, the J end lost 8 bases, and 14 bases lay between the germline ends. Germline V gene lookup returns CDR1 PRHDT and CDR2 FYEKMQ (reference sequence). The CDR3 DNA reads as TGTGCCAGCAGCTTAGGCCTGGGGGGCGCGCATTCACCCCTCCACTTT. It codes for CASSLGLGGAHSPLHF.

The rearrangement links TRBV10-1 to TRBJ1-1, with TRBD1 identical over 7 bases. This CDR3 is built from 13 residues. CDR1 and CDR2 (germline): WNHNN, SYGVQD (reference sequence). Trimming removed 6 bases from V and 3 bases from J; junction bases left unmatched: 4. CDR3 nucleotides: TGCGCCAGCAGACGAGACAGGGACACTGAAGCTTTCTTT. Translation: CASRRDRDTEAFF.

The chain recombines TRBV7-2 with TRBJ1-1; 7 positions match TRBD1. The CDR3 has 16 residues. J was trimmed by 3 bases and V by 2 bases; bases with no gene match: 9. The germline V gene encodes CDR1 SGHTA and CDR2 FQGNSA. Here the CDR3 DNA reads TGTGCCAGCAGCTTAAACCGACAGGGCGGGTACACTGAAGCTTTCTTT. It translates to CASSLNRQGGYTEAFF.

This chain joins TRBV7-3 and TRBJ2-3; 12 bases match TRBD2. With 4 bases clipped from V and 2 bases from J, the junction kept 4 bases outside the gene matches. The V gene's germline CDR1 is SGHTA and CDR2 FQGTGA. This CDR3 has 16 residues. The CDR3 reads CASSSGLAGSTDTQYF. In nucleotides, the CDR3 is TGTGCCAGCAGCTCCGGACTAGCGGGGTCCACAGATACGCAGTATTTT.

This clone was seen only a few times. V gene TRBV28 combines with J gene TRBJ2-5; 10 bases are shared with TRBD2. Germline V lookup: CDR1 MDHEN, CDR2 SYDVKM. The CDR3 runs 14 residues. V gave up 6 bases and J gave up 4 bases; unmatched junction bases: 5. CDR3 in DNA: TGTGCCAGCAGAAGCGGGGGGGCGGTAGAGACCCAGTACTTC. Translating it yields CASRSGGAVETQYF.

The chain joins TRBV6-5 to TRBJ2-7, with D unresolved. The CDR3 is made up of 13 amino acids. Per the germline V gene, CDR1 is MNHEY and CDR2 is SVGAGI. V was trimmed by 6 bases and J by 4 bases, leaving 13 bases between them. CDR3 residues: CASRSHRAYEQYF. DNA of the CDR3: TGTGCCAGCAGATCGCACAGAGCTTACGAGCAGTACTTC.

The CDR3 loop reads CASSAGTEAFF. CDR3 sequence (DNA): TGTGCCAGCAGTGCAGGAACTGAAGCTTTCTTT. The chain recombines TRBV6-6 with TRBJ1-1, with D hard to call. This CDR3 is 11 amino acids long. V lost 5 bases, J lost 5 bases, and 6 bases lay in between. Per the germline V gene, CDR1 is MNHNY and CDR2 is SVGAGI (reference sequence).

CDR3 bases: TGCGCCAGCAGCTTGGGGGAGAGGACCTTTAGTATCAACAATGAGCAGTTCTTC. Translation gives CASSLGERTFSINNEQFF. The chain is built from TRBV5-1 and TRBJ2-1; tentative D call: TRBD2 (5 bases). Per germline, CDR1 SGHRS and CDR2 YFSETQ. The length of the CDR3 is 18 residues. The V end was cut by 0 bases, the J end by 5 bases, with 21 bases between.

This chain joins TRBV6-4 and TRBJ2-4; a possible D gene is TRBD2 (6 bases). This CDR3 contains 20 residues. Deletions cut 0 bases from V and 0 bases from J, with 21 bases between. Germline V gene sequence: CDR1 MRHNA, CDR2 SNTAGT. CDR3 amino acids: CASSDSTGEGLFLAKNIQYF. The CDR3 nucleotides read TGTGCCAGCAGTGACTCGACGGGGGAAGGGCTCTTTCTAGCCAAAAACATTCAGTACTTC.

The rearrangement joins TRBV7-2 to TRBJ2-7; 9 positions agree with TRBD2. The CDR3 sequence is 14 residues long. Germline CDR1 SGHTA, CDR2 FQGNSA. J gave up 1 base and V 5 bases, and 3 bases lay outside the gene matches. CDR3 sequence reads: CASSRGGGSYEQYF. In DNA form, the CDR3 reads TGTGCCAGCAGCCGCGGGGGGGGATCCTACGAGCAGTACTTC.

Remarks on this clone: Other DNA sequences in this sample translate to the same CDR3. V gene TRBV9 combines with J gene TRBJ2-2, with D hard to call. The V end was cut by 0 bases, the J end by 2 bases, with 8 bases between. Germline-derived CDR1 and CDR2 are SGDLS and YYNGEE. This CDR3 comprises 15 residues. CDR3 bases: TGTGCCAGCAGCGTAGCGCCCAGAAACACCGGGGAGCTGTTTTTT. As protein: CASSVAPRNTGELFF. Using reference TRBV9 and TRBJ2-2 for the parts outside the CDR3, the full variable domain is DSGVTQTPKHLITATGQRVTLRCSPRSGDLSVYWYQQSLDQGLQFLIQYYNGEERAKGNILERFSAQQFPDLHSELNLSSLELGDSALYFCASSVAPRNTGELFFGEGSRLTVL.

Only one count was recorded for this clone. The chain links TRBV7-2 to TRBJ2-3; 8 bases agree with TRBD2. The V gene end was trimmed by 5 bases and the J gene end by 5 bases; junction bases not matched to a gene: 9. This CDR3 spans 15 amino acids. Germline V gene data show CDR1 as SGHTA and CDR2 as FQGNSA. The CDR3 protein is CASSPGGAGEDTQYF. CDR3 nucleotides: TGTGCCAGCAGCCCTGGGGGAGCGGGGGAAGATACGCAGTATTTT.

The CDR3 DNA follows: TGTGCCAGCAGCCAGGGGGACTATGGCTACACCTTC. Protein sequence: CASSQGDYGYTF. The chain is built from TRBV7-2 and TRBJ1-2, with 7 bases that match TRBD1. Germline V gene lookup returns CDR1 SGHTA and CDR2 FQGNSA. The V gene end was trimmed by 5 bases and the J gene end by 3 bases; junction bases not matched to a gene: 0. The CDR3 length is 12 residues.

CDR3 residues: CAWSATSGGGETQYF. The CDR3, as DNA: TGTGCCTGGAGTGCAACTAGCGGGGGGGGAGAGACCCAGTACTTC. The gene calls are TRBV30 and TRBJ2-5; 13 bases map to TRBD2. The CDR3 has 15 residues. The germline gives CDR1 GTSNPN, CDR2 SVGIG (reference sequence). The V gene end was trimmed by 1 base and the J gene end by 4 bases; junction bases not matched to a gene: 3.

The chain has TRBV6-5 and TRBJ1-6; possible D gene TRBD1, 5 bases. CDR3 length: 15 residues. Per the germline V gene, CDR1 is MNHEY and CDR2 is SVGAGI. V lost 5 bases to trimming and J lost 8 bases, with 16 bases between them. The CDR3 DNA follows: TGTGCCAGCAGTCTGCTGGGGGACCCAGATTCACCCCTCCACTTT. Amino acid sequence: CASSLLGDPDSPLHF.

A remark on this clone: Other nucleotide sequences from this sample produce the same CDR3. The chain recombines TRBV5-1 with TRBJ2-7; the match to TRBD2 covers 9 bases. CDR1 is SGHRS, CDR2 YFSETQ, per germline. The CDR3 consists of 15 residues. V shed 2 bases, J shed 2 bases, and the junction held 5 bases outside the gene matches. The DNA for the CDR3 is TGCGCCAGCAGCTTAGGAGCGGGGGGACCCTACGAGCAGTACTTC. Amino acids: CASSLGAGGPYEQYF.

The chain is built from TRBV10-2 and TRBJ2-3, with 10 bases that match TRBD2. J gave up 4 bases and V 8 bases, and 6 bases lay outside the gene matches. Per the germline V gene, CDR1 is WSHSY and CDR2 is SAAADI. CDR3 length: 14 residues. The CDR3 coding sequence is TGCGCCAGCCGGGGGAGCGGGGGGGCAGATACGCAGTATTTT. Translated, it gives CASRGSGGADTQYF.

The chain joins TRBV5-1 to TRBJ2-7; D is uncertain. The V end lost 2 bases, the J end lost 0 bases, and 6 bases lay between the germline ends. Per the germline V gene, CDR1 is SGHRS and CDR2 is YFSETQ. This CDR3 spans 13 amino acids. The DNA of the CDR3 is TGCGCCAGCAGCTTCTCGAGCTCCTACGAGCAGTACTTC. Its translation: CASSFSSSYEQYF.

V is TRBV6-5 and J is TRBJ2-7, with D perhaps matching TRBD1 or TRBD2 (5 bases each). The CDR3 runs to 13 residues. The V and J ends lost 6 bases and 2 bases respectively, with 11 bases between them. Germline V gene sequence: CDR1 MNHEY, CDR2 SVGAGI. CDR3 in amino acids: CASSSGAPYEQYF. The CDR3 coding sequence is TGTGCCAGCAGCTCCGGGGCCCCCTACGAGCAGTACTTC.

Only one count was recorded for this clone. This chain joins TRBV19 and TRBJ1-1, with D perhaps matching TRBD1 (5 bases). Trimming pared 4 bases from V and 6 bases from J, leaving 21 bases between. The CDR3 length is 16 residues. Germline V lookup: CDR1 LNHDA, CDR2 SQIVND (reference sequence). The CDR3 DNA reads as TGTGCCAGTAGTACCCTAGCCGTCGACAGACGGTCTGAAGCTTTCTTT. This translates into CASSTLAVDRRSEAFF.

This chain joins TRBV28 and TRBJ1-4; no reliable D call. The CDR3 has 17 residues. The V gene's germline CDR1 is MDHEN and CDR2 SYDVKM. V shed 3 bases and J shed 3 bases, with 17 bases lying between them. The CDR3, as DNA: TGTGCCAGCAGTTTCCAAAAATCCGACGGTTCTAATGAAAAACTGTTTTTT. Protein product: CASSFQKSDGSNEKLFF.

This clone was seen a single time. The rearrangement links TRBV30 to TRBJ2-2; D is unclear. Per germline, CDR1 GTSNPN and CDR2 SVGIG (reference sequence). The CDR3 spans 13 residues. Trimming cost V 7 bases and J 0 bases, with 9 bases left between them. CDR3 sequence reads: CAFRSPNTGELFF. The CDR3 nucleotides read TGTGCCTTCAGAAGTCCGAACACCGGGGAGCTGTTTTTT. Full variable domain (missing parts from reference TRBV30 and TRBJ2-2): SQTIHQWPATLVQPVGSPLSLECTVEGTSNPNLYWYRQAAGRGLQLLFYSVGIGQISSEVPQNLSASRPQDRQFILSSKKLLLSDSGFYLCAFRSPNTGELFFGEGSRLTVL.

This chain links TRBV4-1 with TRBJ2-7; 8 bases match TRBD1. The germline V gene has CDR1 MGHRA and CDR2 YSYEKL. There are 16 residues in the CDR3. V shed 1 base, J shed 4 bases, and the junction held 9 bases outside the gene matches. CDR3 sequence reads: CASSQVPGTGVYEQYF. The CDR3 coding sequence is TGCGCCAGCAGCCAAGTCCCCGGGACAGGAGTTTACGAGCAGTACTTC.

This chain uses TRBV6-1 with TRBJ2-2; 7 bases match TRBD2. CDR1 and CDR2 from the germline V gene are MNHNS and SASEGT. CDR3 length equals 12 residues. The CDR3 loop reads CAVSGGTGELFF. The CDR3 DNA reads as TGTGCGGTATCGGGAGGCACCGGGGAGCTGTTTTTT.

The V gene is TRBV7-2, the J gene TRBJ2-3; 15 nucleotides agree with TRBD2. This CDR3 is built from 16 residues. Germline CDR1 is SGHTA and CDR2 is FQGNSA. The V and J ends lost 4 bases and 4 bases, in that order; junction bases with no gene match: 3. The CDR3, as DNA: TGTGCCAGCAGCTCGGGACTAGCGGGGGGCGCAGATACGCAGTATTTT. It is translated as CASSSGLAGGADTQYF.